These 20 T cell receptor beta chains originate from one sample sequenced in a study of cytomegalovirus exposure and HLA in healthy donors. PCR used 60 Vbeta primers and 13 Jbeta primers. Libraries were prepared by immunoSEQ multiplex PCR; TCRdb keeps only in-frame clonotypes and omits some of them. The table has some 130,000 clones, 60% to 80% seen once. Input material: PBMCs. Receptors originate from a male donor in good health and CMV-seronegative.

Remarks on this clone: Germline and junction disagree at one end, which may indicate a read error. The rearrangement uses TRBV9 and TRBJ1-4, with a weak D call TRBD1 (5 bases). The V gene's germline CDR1 is SGDLS and CDR2 YYNGEE. The CDR3 consists of 14 residues. CDR3 in DNA: TGTGCCAGCAGCGTCGACCTAGGGGTTGAAGAACTGTTTTTT. It translates to CASSVDLGVEELFF.

J is TRBJ1-1 and V is TRBV4-2; maybe TRBD1 (6 bases). V lost 1 base, J lost 4 bases, and 13 bases lay in between. This CDR3 contains 15 residues. Germline CDR1 and CDR2: LGHNA and YNFKEQ. CDR3 sequence reads: CASSQAAGAGTEAFF. In DNA form, the CDR3 reads TGTGCCAGCAGCCAAGCTGCGGGGGCGGGCACTGAAGCTTTCTTT.

The chain carries TRBV30 and TRBJ2-5, with 8 nucleotides matching TRBD2. From germline, CDR1 is GTSNPN and CDR2 SVGIG (reference sequence). V shed 0 bases, J shed 5 bases, and the junction held 2 bases outside the gene matches. The CDR3 covers 13 residues. CDR3 residues: CAWSVLADETQYF. CDR3 sequence (DNA): TGTGCCTGGAGTGTACTAGCGGATGAGACCCAGTACTTC.

CDR3 sequence (DNA): TGTGCCAGCAGCCCTCTAGCGGGGATCACAGATACGCAGTATTTT. Its protein product is CASSPLAGITDTQYF. The chain links TRBV7-9 to TRBJ2-3; 9 bases align to TRBD2. CDR1 is SEHNR, CDR2 FQNEAQ, per germline (reference sequence). Trimming at V came to 5 bases and at J to 2 bases, leaving 5 bases not matched to a gene. CDR3 length: 15 residues.

The rearrangement uses TRBV14 and TRBJ1-1; no clear D gene. CDR3 length equals 13 residues. Per germline, CDR1 SGHDN and CDR2 FVKESK. The V and J ends lost 1 base and 1 base respectively, with 4 bases between them. CDR3 DNA sequence: TGTGCCAGCAGCCAAGGTCGGAACACTGAAGCTTTCTTT. Translation gives CASSQGRNTEAFF.

The chain recombines TRBV29-1 with TRBJ2-7, with 9 bases aligning to TRBD1. The CDR3 extends over 12 amino acids. J was trimmed by 5 bases and V by 6 bases; bases with no gene match: 5. CDR1 is SQVTM and CDR2 is ANQGSEA in the germline V gene. CDR3: CSVGTGINEQYF. In DNA, the CDR3 is TGCAGCGTGGGGACAGGGATAAACGAGCAGTACTTC.

CDR3 sequence reads: CASSTNSVQETQYF. In DNA form, the CDR3 reads TGTGCCAGCAGCACCAATTCAGTCCAAGAGACCCAGTACTTC. The gene calls are TRBV21-1 and TRBJ2-5; the DNA was not compared with TRBD1, the D call given in the table. TRBV21-1 is a known pseudogene. The CDR3 length is 14 residues.

The V call is TRBV11-2, the J call TRBJ2-1; no firm D call. V was shortened by 0 bases and J by 3 bases, with 6 bases between the two germline ends. The CDR3 is 14 amino acids. From germline, CDR1 is SGHAT and CDR2 FQNNGV. CDR3 residues: CASSLDGRYNEQFF. The CDR3 region has the DNA TGTGCCAGCAGCTTAGATGGCCGCTACAATGAGCAGTTCTTC.

This clone was counted a few times. This chain links TRBV28 with TRBJ2-1, with 9 nucleotides matching TRBD1. Germline assignment: CDR1 MDHEN and CDR2 SYDVKM. With V trimmed by 6 bases and J by 6 bases, 9 bases remained unmatched. CDR3 length equals 15 residues. The DNA for the CDR3 is TGTGCCAGCAGGAGAGGACAGGGGTTCAGCAATGAGCAGTTCTTC. Protein product: CASRRGQGFSNEQFF. Looking up the rest from reference TRBV28 and TRBJ2-1 gives the full variable domain: DVKVTQSSRYLVKRTGEKVFLECVQDMDHENMFWYRQDPGLGLRLIYFSYDVKMKEKGDIPEGYSVSREKKERFSLILESASTNQTSMYLCASRRGQGFSNEQFFGPGTRLTVL.

This clone was detected a few times. The chain recombines TRBV13 with TRBJ2-1; 7 nucleotides agree with TRBD2. V dropped 5 bases and J dropped 0; count of bases not matched to a gene: 7. The CDR3 is made up of 16 amino acids. Germline V gives CDR1 PRHDT, CDR2 FYEKMQ (reference sequence). In DNA, the CDR3 is TGTGCCAGCAGCCCGACGGGGGGTGGCTCCTACAATGAGCAGTTCTTC. It specifies CASSPTGGGSYNEQFF. The entire variable domain, with the rest obtained from reference TRBV13 and TRBJ2-1, is as follows: AAGVIQSPRHLIKEKRETATLKCYPIPRHDTVYWYQQGPGQDPQFLISFYEKMQSDKGSIPDRFSAQQFSDYHSELNMSSLELGDSALYFCASSPTGGGSYNEQFFGPGTRLTVL.

In this sample, this clone turned up once. The chain joins TRBV15 to TRBJ1-5; 8 bases align to TRBD1. This CDR3 is 16 amino acids long. In germline, CDR1 is LNHNV, CDR2 YYDKDF (reference sequence). V lost 0 bases and J lost 1; bases outside the gene matches: 2. The CDR3 DNA reads as TGTGCCACCAGCAGAGACAGGGGGCTAAGCAATCAGCCCCAGCATTTT. It codes for CATSRDRGLSNQPQHF.

The chain combines TRBV5-1 with TRBJ1-4, with TRBD1 identical over 11 bases. CDR3 length: 16 amino acids. The V gene's germline CDR1 is SGHRS and CDR2 YFSETQ. The V gene end was trimmed by 1 base and the J gene end by 5 bases; junction bases not matched to a gene: 4. In DNA, the CDR3 is TGCGCCAGCAGCTTGACCGGGACAGGGGGGAATGAAAAACTGTTTTTT. Amino acid sequence: CASSLTGTGGNEKLFF. The entire variable domain, with the rest obtained from reference TRBV5-1 and TRBJ1-4, is as follows: KAGVTQTPRYLIKTRGQQVTLSCSPISGHRSVSWYQQTPGQGLQFLFEYFSETQRNKGNFPGRFSGRQFSNSRSEMNVSTLELGDSALYLCASSLTGTGGNEKLFFGSGTQLSVL.

This clone was seen once. The chain recombines TRBV4-3 with TRBJ2-3; perhaps TRBD2 as D (5 bases). This CDR3 is built from 13 residues. With 2 bases removed from V and 3 bases from J, the gap between germline ends came to 6 bases. Germline V gives CDR1 LGHNA, CDR2 YSLEER. The CDR3 region is CASSQSGTDTQYF. DNA for the CDR3: TGCGCCAGCAGCCAAAGCGGTACAGATACGCAGTATTTT.

This chain connects TRBV28 to TRBJ2-1, with 10 bases lining up with TRBD2. The germline V gene encodes CDR1 MDHEN and CDR2 SYDVKM. V lost 2 bases and J lost 5; bases outside the gene matches: 0. The CDR3 sequence is 14 residues long. The chain's CDR3 is CASSLLAGDNEQFF. DNA of the CDR3: TGTGCCAGCAGTTTACTAGCGGGGGACAATGAGCAGTTCTTC.

The V call is TRBV7-2, the J call TRBJ2-7; weak D call: TRBD1 (7 bases). CDR1 and CDR2 (germline): SGHTA, FQGNSA. Trimming removed 1 base at V and 3 bases at J, with 19 bases between. The CDR3 has 17 amino acids. CDR3 in DNA: TGTGCCAGCAGCTTAGTGATAGGGGCGGGACAGAACTACGAGCAGTACTTC. Its protein product is CASSLVIGAGQNYEQYF. Full variable domain (rest looked up from reference TRBV7-2 and TRBJ2-7): GAGVSQSPSNKVTEKGKDVELRCDPISGHTALYWYRQSLGQGLEFLIYFQGNSAPDKSGLPSDRFSAERTGGSVSTLTIQRTQQEDSAVYLCASSLVIGAGQNYEQYFGPGTRLTVT.

The rearrangement links TRBV5-4 to TRBJ2-5; 11 bases are a match to TRBD2. CDR1 SGHNT and CDR2 YYREEE come from the germline V gene (reference sequence). Losses at the gene ends were 0 bases for V and 5 bases for J; bases not matched to a gene: 9. There are 17 residues in the CDR3. Here the CDR3 reads CASSLVKLAGDGETQYF. As DNA, the CDR3 is TGTGCCAGCAGCTTGGTTAAACTAGCGGGAGACGGGGAGACCCAGTACTTC.

The chain recombines TRBV6-5 with TRBJ2-7, with D possibly TRBD2 on 6 matching bases. CDR1 is MNHEY and CDR2 is SVGAGI in the germline V gene. The V end was cut by 0 bases, the J end by 2 bases, with 14 bases between. The CDR3 is made up of 16 amino acids. CDR3 DNA sequence: TGTGCCAGCAGTTACTCGAGACTAGAGAAAACCTACGAGCAGTACTTC. As protein: CASSYSRLEKTYEQYF.

The chain uses TRBV2 and TRBJ2-7; possibly TRBD2 for D (5 bases). This CDR3 is 16 amino acids long. Per the germline V gene, CDR1 is SNHLY and CDR2 is FYNNEI. Trimming stripped 3 bases from V and 6 bases from J, with 21 bases between. The CDR3 reads CASSDPSDYPRGEQYF. The CDR3 bases are TGTGCCAGCAGTGACCCCTCAGACTACCCACGGGGCGAGCAGTACTTC.

The J gene is TRBJ1-5, the V gene TRBV28; 7 nucleotides line up with TRBD1. CDR1 is MDHEN, CDR2 SYDVKM, per germline. V shed 9 bases and J 2 bases; nucleotides not matched to a gene: 10. The CDR3 has 15 residues. CDR3 coding DNA: TGTGCCAGTGGGGCTGGGGACAGTCGCAATCAGCCCCAGCATTTT. This gives the protein CASGAGDSRNQPQHF.

The chain recombines TRBV6-5 with TRBJ1-3; unclear D gene. Per germline, CDR1 MNHEY and CDR2 SVGAGI. CDR3 size: 15 residues. The ends were cut back, 0 bases at V and 8 bases at J, with 14 bases in the middle. The CDR3 spells CASSYSTGGLHTIYF. CDR3 in DNA: TGTGCCAGCAGTTACTCTACGGGAGGTCTCCACACCATATATTTT.